This T cell receptor beta chain was captured in a study of beta chain features in type 1 diabetes (dated by TCRdb to about 2018). Regarding the study in general: No differences in mean age, gender distribution, total cell number or subset yield were found between patients and healthy donors. A total of roughly 100 million sorted cells were examined across all samples, and the number of cells per subset was strongly correlated with RNA yield. In the study, TCRB repertoires of sorted circulating CD4+ T cell subsets from recently diagnosed type 1 diabetes patients were compared with those of matched healthy donors. Whereas all 30 or so donors provided naive and central memory subsets, regulatory and stem cell-like memory subsets were isolated from just 8 patients and roughly eight healthy donors. What the authors observed across the whole study: Because cDNA was sequenced instead of genomic DNA, activated cells with high expression could be over-represented, although the groups did not differ in activation or CD3 levels. At VDJ recombination sites, patients with type 1 diabetes made fewer insertions and deleted more nucleotides, a pattern implying thymic rearrangement abnormalities. PCR might favor shorter templates, but patient and control samples were amplified and corrected together, so any skew would affect both groups equally. Naive, central memory and regulatory TCRB repertoires appeared to be more alike among patients than among healthy donors. Type 1 diabetes patients showed a moderate but significant shortening of TCRB CDR3 length in all four CD4+ subsets. Because the HLA sub-analyses included only small numbers of individuals, any influence of HLA type on TCRB rearrangement was left unresolved.

All of the isolated RNA was reverse transcribed with the High Capacity cDNA Reverse Transcription Kit, so expressed TCRB transcripts were sequenced. Naive, central memory and regulatory T cell samples underwent deep immunoSEQ sequencing, averaging around 4 million total reads per sample. Sorted cells were lysed in RLT buffer, and RNA was extracted using DNase-treated RNeasy Micro or Mini kits according to cell number. To prevent cross-contamination, every cell subset was processed on its own, while patient and healthy donor samples were processed together. Using the immunoSEQ multiplex PCR, TCRB sequences were amplified from cDNA into 87-bp fragments spanning the CDR3 region. Sequencing of the amplicons was performed on the Illumina HiSeq platform. The original methods were these. Synthetic template baselines were used to correct PCR bias computationally, reads within Hamming distance 2 were collapsed, and singletons that could not be merged were discarded. By aligning reads against IMGT, V, D and J genes, CDR3 length, and insertions or deletions at six rearrangement sites were assigned. Within each subset, clonotype counts were normalized to sorted cell number, and only after that were true diversity and Gini coefficients computed with the tcR R package. Repertoire sharing was quantified using the overlap coefficient calculated on TCRB nucleotide sequences. Out-of-frame TCRB sequences from naive cells were analyzed to stand in for the pre-selection repertoire. The table was pulled from immuneACCESS by TCRdb, which kept in-frame rearrangements only. Such tables lose some clones; where checked, under half of the loss comes from unresolved V genes, and the rest has no known cause. The D gene and trimming were derived from the DNA, and the V and J assignments and clone size from that table. The sample contains about 350,000 clones, 15% to 20% of them found a single time. The top ten constitute 0.044% of the sample.

The CDR3 has 13 amino acids, counting the end cysteine and phenylalanine. Only the CDR3 part of the read is kept: 39 bases, read in frame from the first base. Compared with germline, V lacks 6 bases and J lacks 6 bases; bases without a gene match: 3. The CDR1 and CDR2 encoded by the germline V gene are ENHRY and SYGVKD. A note on this clone: No cognate antigen has been identified for it. No base qualities exist here, and no much larger clone lies one base off it.

Each donor gave one peripheral blood draw, roughly 120 mL on average, collected into heparinised tubes. Naive, central memory, regulatory and stem cell-like memory CD4+ T cells were sorted on a BD FACSAria II using a panel including CD45RO, CCR7, CD25, CD127, CD95 and CD27. All sorted populations exceeded 98% purity. PBMCs were isolated immediately by Lymphoprep density gradient centrifugation and stained directly without culture. So that batch effects would be minimized, each experiment stained and sorted samples in pairs, pairing one healthy donor with one patient. The specimen sequenced was naive CD4+ T cells from blood. The sample's cell subset or site label, decoded: true naive CD4+ T cells. The chain couples TRBV10-3 to TRBJ1-4; 8 middle bases align to TRBD1. The TCR originated in a woman between 18 and 29 years old in good health. The base sequence is TGTGCCATCAGAGAGACAGGGGATGAAAAACTGTTTTTT. Its protein product is CAIRETGDEKLFF.